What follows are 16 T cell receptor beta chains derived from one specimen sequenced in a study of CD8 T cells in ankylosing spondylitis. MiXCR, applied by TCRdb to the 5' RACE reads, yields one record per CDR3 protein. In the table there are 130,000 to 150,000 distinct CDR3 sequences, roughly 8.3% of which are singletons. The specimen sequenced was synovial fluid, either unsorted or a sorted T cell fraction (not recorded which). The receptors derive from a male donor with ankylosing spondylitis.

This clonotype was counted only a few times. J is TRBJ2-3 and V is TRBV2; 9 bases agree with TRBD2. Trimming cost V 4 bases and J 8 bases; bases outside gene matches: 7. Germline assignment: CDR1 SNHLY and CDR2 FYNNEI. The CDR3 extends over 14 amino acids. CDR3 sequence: CASSAERGEGTQYF. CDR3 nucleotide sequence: TGTGCCAGCAGTGCAGAGCGGGGGGAAGGTACGCAGTATTTT.

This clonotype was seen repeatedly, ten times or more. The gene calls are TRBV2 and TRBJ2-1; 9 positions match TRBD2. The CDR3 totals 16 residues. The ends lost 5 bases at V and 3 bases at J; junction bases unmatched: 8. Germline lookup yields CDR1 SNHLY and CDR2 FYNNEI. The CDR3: CASSTRAGGVYNEQFF. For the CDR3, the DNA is TGTGCCAGCAGTACGCGTGCGGGGGGGGTCTACAATGAGCAGTTCTTC. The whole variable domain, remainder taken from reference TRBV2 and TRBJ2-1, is EPEVTQTPSHQVTQMGQEVILRCVPISNHLYFYWYRQILGQKVEFLVSFYNNEISEKSEIFDDQFSVERPDGSNFTLKIRSTKLEDSAMYFCASSTRAGGVYNEQFFGPGTRLTVL.

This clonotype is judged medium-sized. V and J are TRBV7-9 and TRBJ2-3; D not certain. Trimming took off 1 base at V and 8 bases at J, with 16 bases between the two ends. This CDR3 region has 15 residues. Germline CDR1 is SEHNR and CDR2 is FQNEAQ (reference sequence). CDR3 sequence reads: CASSLGHLERVTQYF. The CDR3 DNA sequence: TGTGCCAGCAGCTTAGGTCACCTCGAAAGGGTTACGCAGTATTTT.

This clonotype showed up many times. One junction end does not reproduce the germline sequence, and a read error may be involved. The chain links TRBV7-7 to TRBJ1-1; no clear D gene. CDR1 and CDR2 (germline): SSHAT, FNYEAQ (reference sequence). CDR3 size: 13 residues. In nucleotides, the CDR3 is TGTGCTAGCAGCTTATCGCTGAACACTGAAGCTTTCTTT. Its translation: CASSLSLNTEAFF.

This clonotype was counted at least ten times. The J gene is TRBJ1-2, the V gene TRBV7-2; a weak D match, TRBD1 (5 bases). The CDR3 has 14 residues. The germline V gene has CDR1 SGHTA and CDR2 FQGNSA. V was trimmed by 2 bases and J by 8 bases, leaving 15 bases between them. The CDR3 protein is CASSLTGLTIGYTF. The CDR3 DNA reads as TGTGCCAGCAGCTTAACAGGATTAACTATAGGCTACACCTTC.

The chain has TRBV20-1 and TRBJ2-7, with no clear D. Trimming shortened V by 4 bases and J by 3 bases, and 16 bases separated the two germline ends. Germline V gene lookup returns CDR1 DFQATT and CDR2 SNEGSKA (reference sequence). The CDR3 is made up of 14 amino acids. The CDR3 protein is CSAIDGPTYYEQYF. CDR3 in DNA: TGCAGTGCTATAGACGGGCCCACATACTACGAGCAGTACTTC.

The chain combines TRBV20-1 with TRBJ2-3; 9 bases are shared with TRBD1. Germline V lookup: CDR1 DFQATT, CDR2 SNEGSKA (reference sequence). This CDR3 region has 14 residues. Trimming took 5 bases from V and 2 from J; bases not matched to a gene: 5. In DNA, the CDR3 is TGCAGTGCTCCTCGGACAGGGGTCACAGATACGCAGTATTTT. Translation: CSAPRTGVTDTQYF.

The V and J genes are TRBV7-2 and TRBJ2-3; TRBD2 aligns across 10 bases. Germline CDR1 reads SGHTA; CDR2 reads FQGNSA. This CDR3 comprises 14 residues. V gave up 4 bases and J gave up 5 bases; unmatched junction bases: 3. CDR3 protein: CASSSSGSGDTQYF. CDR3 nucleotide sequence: TGTGCCAGCAGCTCTAGCGGGAGTGGAGATACGCAGTATTTT.

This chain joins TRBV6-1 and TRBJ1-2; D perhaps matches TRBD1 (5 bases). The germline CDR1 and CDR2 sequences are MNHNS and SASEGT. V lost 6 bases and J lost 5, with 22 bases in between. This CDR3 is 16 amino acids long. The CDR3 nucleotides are TGTGCCAGCAGACGTACGAGGGACGGACCCCTGTATGGCTACACCTTC. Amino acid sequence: CASRRTRDGPLYGYTF.

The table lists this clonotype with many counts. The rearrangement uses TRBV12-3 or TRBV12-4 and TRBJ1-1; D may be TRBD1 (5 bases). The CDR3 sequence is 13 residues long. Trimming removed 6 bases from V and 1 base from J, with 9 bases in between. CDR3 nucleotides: TGTGCCAGCAGGAAGACAGCGAACACTGAAGCTTTCTTT. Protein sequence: CASRKTANTEAFF.

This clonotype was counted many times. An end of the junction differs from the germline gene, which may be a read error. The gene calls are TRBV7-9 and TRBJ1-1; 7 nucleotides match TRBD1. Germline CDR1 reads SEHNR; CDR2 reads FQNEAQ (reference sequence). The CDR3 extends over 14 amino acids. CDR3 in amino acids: CASSLGQLKTEAFF. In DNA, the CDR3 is TGTGCCAGCAGCTTGGGACAGTTGAAGACTGAAGCTTTCTTT.

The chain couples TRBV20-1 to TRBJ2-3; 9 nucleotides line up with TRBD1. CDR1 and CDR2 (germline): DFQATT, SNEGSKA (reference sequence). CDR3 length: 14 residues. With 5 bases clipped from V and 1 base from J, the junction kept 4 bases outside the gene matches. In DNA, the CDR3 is TGCAGTGCTCCCTGGGACAGGGGCACAGATACGCAGTATTTT. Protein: CSAPWDRGTDTQYF.

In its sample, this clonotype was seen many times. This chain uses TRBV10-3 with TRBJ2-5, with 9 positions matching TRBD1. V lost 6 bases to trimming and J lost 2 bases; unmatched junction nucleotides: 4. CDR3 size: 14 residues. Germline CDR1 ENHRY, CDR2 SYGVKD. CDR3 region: CAIRPGQGQETQYF. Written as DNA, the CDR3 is TGTGCCATCAGACCGGGACAGGGTCAAGAGACCCAGTACTTC.

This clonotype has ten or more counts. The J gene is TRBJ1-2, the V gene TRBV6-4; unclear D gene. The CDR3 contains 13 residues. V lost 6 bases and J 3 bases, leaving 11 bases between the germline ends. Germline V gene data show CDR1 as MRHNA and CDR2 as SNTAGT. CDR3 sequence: CASRPGNDYGYTF. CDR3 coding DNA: TGTGCCAGCAGACCTGGAAACGACTATGGCTACACCTTC.

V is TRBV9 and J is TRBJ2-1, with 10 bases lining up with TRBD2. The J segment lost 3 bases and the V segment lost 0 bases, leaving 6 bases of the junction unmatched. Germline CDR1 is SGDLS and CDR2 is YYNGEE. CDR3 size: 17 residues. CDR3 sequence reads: CASSVGATSGFYNEQFF. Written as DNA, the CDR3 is TGTGCCAGCAGCGTAGGAGCGACTAGCGGGTTCTACAATGAGCAGTTCTTC. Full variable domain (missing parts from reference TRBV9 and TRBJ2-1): DSGVTQTPKHLITATGQRVTLRCSPRSGDLSVYWYQQSLDQGLQFLIQYYNGEERAKGNILERFSAQQFPDLHSELNLSSLELGDSALYFCASSVGATSGFYNEQFFGPGTRLTVL.

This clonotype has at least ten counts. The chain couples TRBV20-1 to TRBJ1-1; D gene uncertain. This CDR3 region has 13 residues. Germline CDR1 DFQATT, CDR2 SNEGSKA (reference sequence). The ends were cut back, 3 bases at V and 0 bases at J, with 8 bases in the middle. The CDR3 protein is CSASGGVNTEAFF. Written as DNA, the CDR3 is TGCAGTGCTAGTGGCGGTGTGAACACTGAAGCTTTCTTT.